Listed here is a single TCR beta chain. This record belongs to a study of human CD4 T cells and Enterobacteriaceae. Memory CD4+ T cells were sorted as all CD4+ cells except CD45RA+CCR7+CD95- naive cells, over 95% pure. Healthy donor blood came from Swiss blood donation centers. CD8+, CD14+, CD16+, CD56+, CD19+ and CD25-bright cells were excluded before sorting. This CDR3 is built from 14 residues. The V segment lost 4 bases and the J segment 4 bases; nucleotides outside the gene matches: 6. Germline loops: CDR1 SGHDN, CDR2 FVKESK. Ex vivo total memory CD4+ samples were deeply sequenced, detecting one cell in 200,000. Here immunoSEQ multiplex PCR was the method, and the copy in TCRdb shows in-frame clones only, minus some. This repertoire shows tens of thousands of clones, approximately 84% found once; its top ten account for 1.5% to 2%.

The origin of this receptor is a human donor in good health. The rearrangement links TRBV14 to TRBJ2-5, with TRBD1 matching over 7 bases. The sequencing input was memory CD4+ T cells from blood. CDR3: CASSRDRAAETQYF. The CDR3 DNA follows: TGTGCCAGCAGCCGAGACAGGGCGGCAGAGACCCAGTACTTC.